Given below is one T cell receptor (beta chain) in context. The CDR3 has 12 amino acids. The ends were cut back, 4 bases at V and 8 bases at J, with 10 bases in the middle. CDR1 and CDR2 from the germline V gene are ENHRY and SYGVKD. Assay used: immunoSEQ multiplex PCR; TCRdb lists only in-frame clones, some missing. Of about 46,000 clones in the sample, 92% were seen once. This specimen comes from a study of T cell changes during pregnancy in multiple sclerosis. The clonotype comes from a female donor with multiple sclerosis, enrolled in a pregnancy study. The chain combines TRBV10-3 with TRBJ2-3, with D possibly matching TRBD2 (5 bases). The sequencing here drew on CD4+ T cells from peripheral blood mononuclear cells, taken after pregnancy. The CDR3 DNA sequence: TGTGCCATCAGTGGAGGGCAGATTACGCAGTATTTT. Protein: CAISGGQITQYF.